This is a list of T cell receptor beta chains from one sample in a study of T cells in Graves' hyperthyroidism and ophthalmopathy. Via MiXCR, TCRdb re-called the multiplex PCR reads, giving one row per CDR3 protein. Of about 680,000 distinct CDR3 sequences listed, 30% to 40% were seen once; the top ten hold roughly 30%. The sequencing input was blood. The receptors originated from a woman in her thirties or forties with Graves' hyperthyroidism. CDR3s include the opening cysteine and the closing phenylalanine or tryptophan. Fields, in order: V gene, D gene, clone size, J gene, CDR3 protein, CDR3 DNA. The D gene is left open where the match is weak. Size tells how often a clone was seen (once, few, many) or the class of an expanded clone, and some rows leave it out.

>TRBV5-4|.|few|TRBJ1-1
CASSSLRGVGAEAFF
TGTGCCAGCAGCAGCCTACGGGGGGTTGGGGCTGAAGCTTTCTTT
>TRBV7-8|TRBD1|many|TRBJ2-7
CASRLGGQGRYEQYF
TGTGCCAGCAGGCTCGGGGGACAGGGAAGATACGAGCAGTACTTC
>TRBV29-1|.|many|TRBJ2-5
CSVDGLQETQYF
TGCAGCGTTGACGGACTTCAAGAGACCCAGTACTTC
>TRBV7-2|TRBD1|.|TRBJ1-5
CASSQANRGLNQPQHF
TGTGCCAGCAGCCAGGCTAACAGGGGGCTCAATCAGCCCCAGCATTTT
>TRBV7-2|.|once|TRBJ2-1
CASSLRGFGGNEQFF
TGTGCCAGCAGCTTACGGGGGTTCGGGGGCAATGAGCAGTTCTTC
>TRBV20-1|.|few|TRBJ2-7
CSARTDGGSYEQYF
TGCAGTGCTAGAACGGACGGTGGCTCCTACGAGCAGTACTTC
>TRBV4-1|TRBD1|many|TRBJ1-2
CASSQPGQGNYGYTF
TGCGCCAGCAGCCAGCCGGGACAGGGGAACTATGGCTACACCTTC
>TRBV29-1|.|.|TRBJ1-1
CSASSLSPGNFAEAFF
TGCAGCGCCAGCAGCTTGTCCCCAGGGAATTTCGCTGAAGCTTTCTTT
>TRBV7-9|TRBD1|many|TRBJ1-3
CASSPGDSSGNTIYF
TGTGCCAGCAGCCCCGGGGACAGCTCTGGAAACACCATATATTTT
>TRBV5-1|.|.|TRBJ1-2
CASSLASLQGWANYGYTF
TGCGCCAGCAGCTTGGCCTCCTTACAGGGATGGGCTAACTATGGCTACACCTTC
>TRBV7-2|.|many|TRBJ1-2
CASSLATDGSYGYTF
TGTGCCAGCAGCTTAGCCACGGACGGTTCCTATGGCTACACCTTC
>TRBV13|.|.|TRBJ1-5
CASSYGPRKSGSQPQHF
TGTGCCAGCAGCTATGGGCCCCGGAAATCGGGCAGCCAGCCCCAGCATTTT
>TRBV5-6|.|.|TRBJ2-7
CASSLGGDELYF
TGTGCCAGCAGCTTGGGGGGGGACGAGCTGTACTTC
>TRBV6-5|.|.|TRBJ1-3
CASSSLDTRFSGNTIYF
TGTGCCAGCAGTTCTCTGGACACTCGATTCTCTGGAAACACCATATATTTT
>TRBV10-3|.|few|TRBJ1-4
CAISPTPPGTNEKLFF
TGTGCCATCAGCCCCACCCCCCCGGGAACTAATGAAAAACTGTTTTTT
>TRBV2|.|few|TRBJ1-3
CASLRSLGNTIYF
TGTGCCAGTCTCAGATCCCTGGGAAACACCATATATTTT
>TRBV19|.|few|TRBJ1-3
CASSFGHSGNTIYF
TGTGCCAGTAGTTTCGGACATTCTGGAAACACCATATATTTT
>TRBV10-3|.|many|TRBJ2-7
CAISEGYEQYF
TGTGCCATCAGTGAGGGGTACGAGCAGTACTTC
>TRBV7-8|TRBD2|.|TRBJ2-7
CATALQAGVEQYF
TGTGCCACCGCGTTACAGGCGGGAGTCGAGCAGTACTTC
>TRBV7-9|.|many|TRBJ1-1
CASSSFTGGGTEAFF
TGTGCCAGCAGCTCATTCACGGGAGGTGGAACTGAAGCTTTCTTT
>TRBV29-1|.|.|TRBJ1-5
CSSSGGNNQPQHF
TGCAGCAGTTCGGGGGGTAACAATCAGCCCCAGCATTTT
>TRBV4-1|.|few|TRBJ2-5
CASSQEGTGQETQYF
TGCGCCAGCAGCCAAGAAGGGACGGGTCAAGAGACCCAGTACTTC
>TRBV2|.|many|TRBJ1-1
CASSDAPGDTEAFF
TGTGCCAGCAGTGATGCCCCGGGGGACACTGAAGCTTTCTTT
>TRBV7-8|.|.|TRBJ2-2
CASSLKRDSGELFF
TGTGCCAGCAGCCTCAAAAGGGATTCCGGGGAGCTGTTTTTT
>TRBV7-9|.|many|TRBJ2-7
CASSSQGDIHEQYF
TGTGCCAGCAGCTCCCAGGGCGACATCCACGAGCAGTACTTC
>TRBV11-1|.|many|TRBJ2-5
CASSLTARQETQYF
TGTGCCAGCAGCTTAACAGCTCGTCAAGAGACCCAGTACTTC
>TRBV20-1|TRBD1|many|TRBJ1-4
CSAWTGFGEKLFF
TGCAGTGCCTGGACAGGTTTCGGGGAAAAACTGTTTTTT
>TRBV4-1|.|.|TRBJ1-5
CAGSQVIYSNQPQHF
TGCGCCGGCAGCCAAGTGATCTATAGCAATCAGCCCCAGCATTTT
>TRBV20-1|TRBD1|many|TRBJ2-5
CSAMGTGYQETQYF
TGCAGTGCTATGGGGACAGGGTACCAAGAGACCCAGTACTTC
>TRBV19|.|many|TRBJ1-2
CASSIVGANYGYTF
TGTGCCAGTAGTATAGTGGGAGCTAACTATGGCTACACCTTC
>TRBV7-2|TRBD1|few|TRBJ1-2
CASSSRQGAYGYTF
TGTGCCAGCAGCTCACGACAGGGGGCTTATGGCTACACCTTC
>TRBV24-1|TRBD1|few|TRBJ2-7
CATKNPPGQTSYEQYF
TGTGCCACCAAAAACCCCCCGGGACAGACCTCCTACGAGCAGTACTTC
>TRBV13|TRBD1|few|TRBJ2-7
CASRLGQGDEQYF
TGTGCCAGCAGACTCGGACAGGGCGACGAGCAGTACTTC